Shown below are 16 T cell receptor beta chains from a single sample sequenced in a study of post-analysis software for immune sequencing data. Points from the study as a whole: Patients carried roughly five TRBV segments more frequently than controls did, and TRBV5-6, TRBV5-1 and TRBV20-1 were among them.

Their antigen targets remain unknown. Unique-molecular-identifier-tagged TCR beta cDNA libraries were used. Via MiXCR, TCRdb re-called the PCR reads, giving one row per CDR3 protein. The sample lists about 800,000 distinct CDR3 sequences; around 27% were seen once. Material for sequencing was blood. The source of these receptors is a girl aged 5 to 17 with multiple sclerosis.

This rearrangement joins TRBV20-1 to TRBJ2-7; D is possibly TRBD2 (6 bases). Germline CDR1 DFQATT, CDR2 SNEGSKA (reference sequence). Trimming cost V 6 bases and J 6 bases, with 24 bases left between them. This CDR3 contains 15 residues. This CDR3 reads CSAGGGGGRVSEQYF. DNA of the CDR3: TGCAGTGCCGGGGGTGGCGGCGGCAGGGTAAGCGAGCAGTACTTC.

This chain connects TRBV5-5 to TRBJ1-2, with D possibly matching TRBD1 (5 bases). V lost 6 bases to trimming and J lost 2 bases, with 17 bases between them. The CDR3 runs 15 residues. CDR1 is SGHKS, CDR2 YYEKEE, per germline (reference sequence). The CDR3 protein is CASTPWGTGNYGYTF. CDR3 bases: TGTGCCAGCACCCCTTGGGGAACAGGCAACTATGGCTACACCTTC.

The chain joins TRBV7-2 to TRBJ1-5; possible D gene TRBD1, 6 bases. The CDR3 sequence is 13 residues long. CDR1 is SGHTA and CDR2 is FQGNSA in the germline V gene. Trimming removed 5 bases at V and 4 bases at J, with 9 bases between. CDR3 nucleotide sequence: TGTGCCAGCAGCGTCAGGGGTAATCAGCCCCAGCATTTT. Translation gives CASSVRGNQPQHF.

V usage is TRBV12-3 or TRBV12-4 and J usage is TRBJ1-4; D is uncertain. There are 11 residues in the CDR3. V was shortened by 6 bases and J by 9 bases, with 8 bases between the two germline ends. The CDR3 is CASSPLKKLFF. The CDR3 bases are TGTGCCAGCAGCCCACTTAAAAAACTGTTTTTT.

V is TRBV15 and J is TRBJ2-3, with D possibly matching TRBD2 (5 bases). V lost 4 bases and J lost 0, with 17 bases in between. Germline CDR1 LNHNV, CDR2 YYDKDF (reference sequence). The CDR3 sequence is 17 residues long. The CDR3 bases are TGTGCCACCAGCAAGGTCCTCCCGCGGGCTAGCACAGATACGCAGTATTTT. Translating gives CATSKVLPRASTDTQYF. Full variable domain (outside the CDR3, taken from reference TRBV15 and TRBJ2-3): DAMVIQNPRYQVTQFGKPVTLSCSQTLNHNVMYWYQQKSSQAPKLLFHYYDKDFNNEADTPDNFQSRRPNTSFCFLDIRSPGLGDTAMYLCATSKVLPRASTDTQYFGPGTRLTVL.

This clonotype was found once. The V call is TRBV5-1, the J call TRBJ1-1; tentatively, D is TRBD1 (5 bases). Per the germline V gene, CDR1 is SGHRS and CDR2 is YFSETQ. This CDR3 region has 18 residues. V was trimmed by 0 bases and J by 4 bases, leaving 22 bases between them. This CDR3 reads CASSLGFRDSFKATEAFF. As DNA, the CDR3 is TGCGCCAGCAGCTTGGGCTTTAGGGACTCTTTTAAGGCCACTGAAGCTTTCTTT.

The V and J genes are TRBV5-4 and TRBJ2-1; D remains unclear. V shed 5 bases and J shed 0 bases, with 12 bases lying between them. CDR3 length: 15 amino acids. Germline assignment: CDR1 SGHNT and CDR2 YYREEE (reference sequence). CDR3 in amino acids: CASSYGPNSYNEQFF. The DNA for the CDR3 is TGTGCCAGCAGTTATGGCCCTAACTCCTACAATGAGCAGTTCTTC.

V and J are TRBV5-1 and TRBJ2-1; 8 bases align to TRBD2. V lost 0 bases, J lost 7 bases, and 6 bases stayed unmatched. The CDR3 extends over 15 amino acids. The V gene's germline CDR1 is SGHRS and CDR2 YFSETQ. This CDR3 is CASSLDQREWNEQFF. The CDR3 nucleotides read TGCGCCAGCAGCTTGGATCAGCGGGAGTGGAATGAGCAGTTCTTC.

The gene calls are TRBV6-5 and TRBJ2-5; 16 nucleotides agree with TRBD2. The CDR3 has 21 amino acids. The germline V gene encodes CDR1 MNHEY and CDR2 SVGAGI. V lost 1 base to trimming and J lost 5 bases; unmatched junction nucleotides: 16. DNA of the CDR3: TGTGCCAGCAGTTACTACCACCCGGGACTAGCGGGAGGGCCTGCAAGGGAGACCCAGTACTTC. Amino acids: CASSYYHPGLAGGPARETQYF.

The genes are TRBV2 and TRBJ1-2, with 8 nucleotides matching TRBD1. The V gene's germline CDR1 is SNHLY and CDR2 FYNNEI. CDR3 length: 13 amino acids. The V segment lost 7 bases and the J segment 6 bases; nucleotides outside the gene matches: 7. The CDR3 protein is CASTWDRQDGYTF. The CDR3 DNA is TGTGCCAGCACATGGGACAGGCAAGATGGCTACACCTTC.

This clonotype was detected only a few times. The chain uses TRBV10-3 and TRBJ2-1, with 9 bases lining up with TRBD1. J gave up 6 bases and V 6 bases, and 6 bases lay outside the gene matches. From germline, CDR1 is ENHRY and CDR2 SYGVKD. The CDR3 is 14 amino acids. The CDR3 protein is CAIRASTGGNEQFF. In DNA form, the CDR3 reads TGTGCCATCAGGGCATCGACAGGGGGCAATGAGCAGTTCTTC.

The V gene is TRBV20-1, the J gene TRBJ2-5; D is unresolved. This CDR3 spans 13 amino acids. Trimming stripped 4 bases from V and 0 bases from J, with 9 bases between. Per the germline V gene, CDR1 is DFQATT and CDR2 is SNEGSKA (reference sequence). The CDR3 here is CSATHPYQETQYF. DNA of the CDR3: TGCAGTGCTACCCACCCGTACCAAGAGACCCAGTACTTC.

The rearrangement uses TRBV7-2 and TRBJ2-1, with a possible D match to TRBD1 (5 bases). With 5 bases removed from V and 12 bases from J, the gap between germline ends came to 26 bases. Looked up from germline, CDR1 is SGHTA and CDR2 is FQGNSA. This CDR3 is 16 amino acids long. CDR3 sequence (DNA): TGTGCCAGCAGCCGACATAAAGAGCTTACTACTACAGGGCAGTTCTTC. Amino acids: CASSRHKELTTTGQFF.

The V call is TRBV7-8, the J call TRBJ1-1; the D gene is possibly TRBD1 (6 bases). From germline, CDR1 is SGHVS and CDR2 FQNEAQ. V was shortened by 6 bases and J by 0 bases, with 17 bases between the two germline ends. CDR3 length: 16 amino acids. Here the CDR3 DNA reads TGTGCCAGCAGACTTGAACCGGGGGCTATGAACACTGAAGCTTTCTTT. Amino acid sequence: CASRLEPGAMNTEAFF.

This chain joins TRBV18 and TRBJ2-3; D unclear. Trimming took 5 bases from V and 4 from J, leaving 13 bases between them. Germline V gene lookup returns CDR1 KGHSH and CDR2 LQKENI. The CDR3 has 14 residues. The CDR3 coding sequence is TGTGCCAGCTCATTCGGTGGCACCCCAGATACGCAGTATTTT. Translation gives CASSFGGTPDTQYF.

J is TRBJ2-6 and V is TRBV11-1; D may be TRBD1 (6 bases). V was pared by 5 bases and J by 0 bases, with 8 bases between. This CDR3 is built from 15 residues. CDR1 and CDR2 from the germline V gene are SGHAT and FQDESV (reference sequence). The CDR3 DNA reads TGTGCCAGCAGCACAGGGACCTCTGGGGCCAACGTCCTGACTTTC. Translating gives CASSTGTSGANVLTF.